The clone carrying this T cell receptor (beta chain) has only a few counts. The protocol was immunoSEQ multiplex PCR, while the TCRdb copy is restricted to in-frame clones and leaves out a portion. The sample has about 150,000 clones, around 90% seen once. The CDR3 is 13 residues long. Germline CDR1 and CDR2: SGHTA and FQGNSA. V was pared by 5 bases and J by 8 bases, with 10 bases between. The data belong to a study of blood T cell repertoires in COVID-19. As for the study in general: The cDNA or gDNA used as material had been derived from T cells, B-cell-depleted T cells, or PBMCs.

This sequence was found in a man aged 50 to 59 with acute or convalescent COVID-19. Source material: peripheral blood. The chain combines TRBV7-2 with TRBJ1-6; no reliable D call. CDR3 loop: CASSAWRDSPLHF. The CDR3 DNA reads TGTGCCAGCAGCGCCTGGAGGGATTCACCCCTCCACTTT.